This T cell receptor (beta chain) was obtained from a study of CD8 T cells in Susac syndrome. The study's findings and limits: The authors acknowledged that the study's TCR sequencing and HLA analysis involved relatively few individuals.

cDNA came from around 0.5 to 1 ug RNA primed by random hexamers. TCRdb itself ran the immunoSEQ multiplex PCR reads through MiXCR, one entry per CDR3 protein. The sample has over 80,000 distinct CDR3 sequences, over 85% seen once; the top ten hold around 0.3%. In the case of this clonotype: The antigen remains unidentified.

Deletions cut 4 bases from V and 4 bases from J, with 11 bases between. Germline V gives CDR1 SGHDN, CDR2 FVKESK. The CDR3 runs 14 residues. Age- and sex-matched healthy donors served as the control group. The chain combines TRBV14 with TRBJ2-1; D uncertain. This receptor was identified in a human donor in good health. The sample was CD8+ T cells from PBMCs. The CDR3 protein is CASSLLSSYNEQFF. For the CDR3, the DNA is TGTGCCAGCAGCCTCCTGAGCAGTTACAATGAGCAGTTCTTC.